This T cell receptor (beta chain) appears in the sequencing data of a study of blood T cell repertoires in COVID-19 (dated by TCRdb to 2019 to 2021). Background for the entire study: Samples from collaborators originated in the United States, Italy and Spain and spanned both the acute and convalescent phases of COVID-19. HLA class I and class II types, where available, came from metadata supplied by the sample provider rather than from assay-based typing. Deeply sampled blood TCRbeta repertoires from subjects exposed to, actively infected with, or recovered from COVID-19 were included in the dataset. The repertoires were released in a freely available public database meant as a resource for research on the immune response to SARS-CoV-2. The samples were drawn from two sources: the first 160 participants of the ongoing ImmuneRACE study, and over 950 subjects contributed by 6 global collaborators. Sample metadata almost always included a de-identified subject ID, COVID-19 status, age in years and sex. The material from the prospective study consisted of cDNA or gDNA derived from T cells, B-cell-depleted T cells, or PBMCs. Broad study findings and their caveats: How much clinical and demographic metadata was included differed by source and by participant, and the metadata was provided uncurated.

Enrolling through a virtual design, the prospective study's participants ranged in age from about 18 to 89 years and lived across roughly 24 United States geographic areas. To assign participants to cohorts, the prospective study relied on clinical history that participants themselves reported in a screening survey and a study questionnaire. Exposed participants were defined as having been in contact with someone with a PCR-confirmed or clinician-diagnosed COVID-19 case within 2 weeks of study entry. Each participant in the prospective study had whole blood, serum and a nasopharyngeal or oropharyngeal swab collected by mobile phlebotomists. Over a 2-month period, participants in the prospective study had the option of providing additional blood draws and questionnaires. Prospective study blood samples were shipped either frozen or at room temperature before DNA extraction. The CDR3 runs 14 amino acids, cysteine and phenylalanine included. The read is trimmed to its CDR3 DNA, 42 bases read in frame from base 1. CDR1 is given as LGHDT and CDR2 as YNNKEL, both from the germline V gene (reference sequence). V is reduced by 7 bases and J by 5 bases, leaving a spacing of 14 bases between them.

The immunoSEQ Assay, a bias-controlled multiplex PCR, was used to amplify TCRbeta CDR3 regions from genomic DNA. The paper's data handling went like this. The number of nucleated cells in each sample was estimated from the amplification of reference gene primers within the assay. To quantify the absolute abundance of each unique TCRbeta CDR3 rearrangement, sequence reads were collapsed and filtered. For each sample, productive Simpson clonality was calculated by taking the square root of Simpson's diversity index across productive rearrangements. Held by TCRdb, this immuneACCESS table contains in-frame sequences only and omits some clones. Under half of the omission traces to an unresolved V gene where checked; the cause of the rest is unknown. V and J calls and clone size come straight from that table; D and trimming were deduced from the DNA. The sample contains 240,000 or so clones, 85% to 90% of them found a single time. About 0.95% of the sample comes from the top ten.

On this clone itself: This clone's antigen is unknown. Per-base qualities were not stored, and no clone one base away is much larger.

The clonotype comes from a man aged 45-65 years who had been exposed to COVID-19. The chain joins TRBV3-1 (or the pseudogene TRBV3-2) to TRBJ2-2, and the D gene may be TRBD1, 5 bases matching. What was sequenced was PBMCs or T cells enriched from blood (not recorded which). The encoded CDR3 is CASKPLGATGELFF. The nucleotide sequence is given as TGTGCCAGCAAACCCTTAGGGGCTACCGGGGAGCTGTTTTTT.